The 15 T cell receptor beta chains reported below all come from one sample, sequenced in a study of spatial heterogeneity in lung cancer. The sample's time point: sample taken at primary tumor resection. In each case, whole RNA from tumor, nontumor lung or frozen PBMC was sequenced unsorted. TCRdb re-called the 5' RACE reads with MiXCR, one entry per CDR3 protein. This sample has 24,000 or so distinct CDR3 sequences; less than 3.5% occur once, and the top ten carry 29%. Sequenced here: PBMCs, sampled at surgery. Every receptor here comes from a female donor with early-stage non-small cell lung cancer.

This clonotype was picked up many times. The CDR3 spells CASSSYLRRGPKGYNEQFF. CDR3 sequence (DNA): TGTGCCAGCAGCTCTTACCTCCGACGGGGTCCCAAGGGCTACAATGAGCAGTTCTTC. This sequence joins TRBV7-2 and TRBJ2-1, with a weak D call TRBD2 (5 bases). Trimming shortened V by 4 bases and J by 3 bases, and 25 bases separated the two germline ends. Germline lookup yields CDR1 SGHTA and CDR2 FQGNSA. This CDR3 has 19 residues. The variable domain in full, with the rest retrieved from reference TRBV7-2 and TRBJ2-1, is GAGVSQSPSNKVTEKGKDVELRCDPISGHTALYWYRQSLGQGLEFLIYFQGNSAPDKSGLPSDRFSAERTGGSVSTLTIQRTQQEDSAVYLCASSSYLRRGPKGYNEQFFGPGTRLTVL.

This clonotype was recorded many times. J is TRBJ1-2 and V is TRBV5-1; 9 nucleotides match TRBD1. Unmatched junction bases numbered 12, after V lost 3 bases and J lost 9 bases. The V gene's germline CDR1 is SGHRS and CDR2 YFSETQ. This CDR3 contains 15 residues. CDR3 sequence reads: CASSSEGDRGRSYTF. CDR3 coding DNA: TGCGCCAGCAGCTCGGAGGGTGACAGGGGGAGGAGCTACACCTTC. The whole variable domain, remainder taken from reference TRBV5-1 and TRBJ1-2, is KAGVTQTPRYLIKTRGQQVTLSCSPISGHRSVSWYQQTPGQGLQFLFEYFSETQRNKGNFPGRFSGRQFSNSRSEMNVSTLELGDSALYLCASSSEGDRGRSYTFGSGTRLTVV.

This clonotype was observed at least ten times. The rearrangement uses TRBV12-3 or TRBV12-4 and TRBJ2-3; either TRBD1 or TRBD2 may fit D (5 bases each). This CDR3 is 14 amino acids long. V was pared by 1 base and J by 7 bases, with 12 bases between. CDR3 nucleotides: TGTGCCAGCAGTTTAGACGGGACCACGTATACGCAGTATTTT. This translates into CASSLDGTTYTQYF.

This clonotype was observed many times. The V call is TRBV6-4, the J call TRBJ2-3, with 9 positions matching TRBD1. The CDR3 is made up of 14 amino acids. The germline CDR1 and CDR2 sequences are MRHNA and SNTAGT. J was trimmed by 1 base and V by 10 bases; bases with no gene match: 6. The CDR3 nucleotides read TGTGCCACCAGGGACAGGGCTCGCACAGATACGCAGTATTTT. It translates to CATRDRARTDTQYF.

This chain connects TRBV7-2 to TRBJ2-5, with D tentatively TRBD2 (6 bases). The V gene's germline CDR1 is SGHTA and CDR2 FQGNSA. The CDR3 has 14 residues. V shed 6 bases and J shed 5 bases, with 16 bases lying between them. CDR3 sequence (DNA): TGTGCCAGCAGGGCGGGACCACCGGGGGAGACCCAGTACTTC. Translated, it gives CASRAGPPGETQYF.

This clonotype was recorded many times. The chain employs TRBV4-2 and TRBJ2-2, with D unclear. V dropped 3 bases and J dropped 5 bases, with 19 bases sitting between them. This CDR3 is 17 amino acids long. CDR1 and CDR2 from the germline V gene are LGHNA and YNFKEQ. The CDR3 sequence: CASSQETVLGNTGELFF. The CDR3 DNA follows: TGTGCCAGCAGCCAGGAGACCGTGTTAGGGAATACCGGGGAGCTGTTTTTT.

This clonotype has a count of ten or more. The chain uses TRBV10-3 and TRBJ1-4, with unresolved D. The CDR3 loop spans 15 amino acids. Germline CDR1 and CDR2: ENHRY and SYGVKD. V was cut by 0 bases and J by 4 bases, with 9 bases left in between. CDR3 nucleotides: TGTGCCATCAGTGAGTCGCGGGGTATTAATGAAAAACTGTTTTTT. As protein: CAISESRGINEKLFF.

The table lists this clonotype with many counts. V is TRBV19 and J is TRBJ2-1; 13 nucleotides match TRBD2. The ends lost 5 bases at V and 7 bases at J; junction bases unmatched: 8. The CDR3 contains 16 residues. Germline lookup yields CDR1 LNHDA and CDR2 SQIVND (reference sequence). The CDR3 DNA follows: TGTGCCAGTAGTCCCCGGGGACTAGCGGGGAGGAATGAGCAGTTCTTC. Amino acid sequence: CASSPRGLAGRNEQFF.

This clonotype came up many times. The chain links TRBV2 to TRBJ2-5, with 7 positions matching TRBD2. V was pared by 4 bases and J by 0 bases, with 8 bases of the junction left unmatched. Germline CDR1 reads SNHLY; CDR2 reads FYNNEI. This CDR3 contains 16 residues. The CDR3 DNA sequence: TGTGCCAGCAGTGGGTTTGGCGGGAGAGACCAAGAGACCCAGTACTTC. This translates into CASSGFGGRDQETQYF.

This clonotype was detected ten times or more. V is TRBV10-2 and J is TRBJ2-1, with 9 nucleotides matching TRBD2. The V gene end was trimmed by 7 bases and the J gene end by 4 bases; junction bases not matched to a gene: 11. The germline V gene has CDR1 WSHSY and CDR2 SAAADI. The CDR3 runs to 16 residues. The DNA of the CDR3 is TGCGCCAGCACTAAGTCCCCTAGCGGGGCTTACAATGAGCAGTTCTTC. As protein: CASTKSPSGAYNEQFF.

This clonotype has ten or more counts. V and J are TRBV24-1 and TRBJ2-2; the D is unclear. The CDR3 has 17 amino acids. Germline assignment: CDR1 KGHDR and CDR2 SFDVKD. V lost 4 bases to trimming and J lost 4 bases, with 18 bases between them. The chain's CDR3 is CATSDTWPGVSTGELFF. CDR3 nucleotide sequence: TGTGCCACCAGTGACACATGGCCGGGCGTAAGCACCGGGGAGCTGTTTTTT.

This sequence joins TRBV7-2 and TRBJ2-1; D is unresolved. The CDR3 spans 13 residues. V dropped 4 bases and J dropped 3 bases, with 7 bases sitting between them. Looked up from germline, CDR1 is SGHTA and CDR2 is FQGNSA. CDR3 residues: CASSSSGYNEQFF. The CDR3 region has the DNA TGTGCCAGCAGCTCGAGTGGCTACAATGAGCAGTTCTTC.

This clonotype was detected many times. V usage is TRBV2 and J usage is TRBJ2-2; D ambiguous. With 5 bases removed from V and 1 base from J, the gap between germline ends came to 11 bases. The germline CDR1 and CDR2 sequences are SNHLY and FYNNEI. The CDR3 is made up of 15 amino acids. Here the CDR3 DNA reads TGTGCCAGCAGTCCGACACTTATGAACACCGGGGAGCTGTTTTTT. The encoded protein is CASSPTLMNTGELFF.

This clonotype showed up many times. This chain joins TRBV20-1 and TRBJ2-1; 12 bases match TRBD2. Germline loops: CDR1 DFQATT, CDR2 SNEGSKA (reference sequence). This CDR3 contains 14 residues. The V gene end was trimmed by 3 bases and the J gene end by 7 bases; junction bases not matched to a gene: 4. In DNA form, the CDR3 reads TGCAGTGCTAGGACTAGCGGGAGAAATAATGAGCAGTTCTTC. Amino acids: CSARTSGRNNEQFF.

This clonotype was observed at least ten times. This chain joins TRBV7-2 and TRBJ2-3; tentative D call: TRBD1 (7 bases). From germline, CDR1 is SGHTA and CDR2 FQGNSA. Trimming cost V 0 bases and J 0 bases, with 10 bases left between them. This CDR3 region has 16 residues. The CDR3 bases are TGTGCCAGCAGCTTAGCGGCAGGGGGGAGCACAGATACGCAGTATTTT. Protein product: CASSLAAGGSTDTQYF.